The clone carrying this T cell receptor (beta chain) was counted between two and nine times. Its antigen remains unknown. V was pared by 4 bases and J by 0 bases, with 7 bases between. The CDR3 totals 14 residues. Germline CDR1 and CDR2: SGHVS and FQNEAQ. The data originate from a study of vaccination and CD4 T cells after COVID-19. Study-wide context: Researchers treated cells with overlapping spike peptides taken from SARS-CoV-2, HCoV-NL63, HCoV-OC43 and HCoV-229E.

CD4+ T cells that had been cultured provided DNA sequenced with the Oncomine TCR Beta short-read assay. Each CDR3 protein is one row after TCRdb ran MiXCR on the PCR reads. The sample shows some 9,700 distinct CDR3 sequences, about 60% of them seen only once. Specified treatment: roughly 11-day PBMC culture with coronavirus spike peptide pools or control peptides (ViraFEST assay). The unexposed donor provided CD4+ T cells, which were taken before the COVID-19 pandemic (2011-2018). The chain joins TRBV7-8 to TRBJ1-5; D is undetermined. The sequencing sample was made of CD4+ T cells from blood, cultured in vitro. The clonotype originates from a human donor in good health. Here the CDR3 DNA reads TGTGCCAGCAGCTATGTTGGTAGCAATCAGCCCCAGCATTTT. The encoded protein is CASSYVGSNQPQHF.